The 28 T cell receptor beta chains below were found in one sample sequenced in a study of blood T cell repertoires in COVID-19. TCRdb keeps only in-frame clones here, not all; method: immunoSEQ multiplex PCR. This sample carries roughly 140,000 clones, approximately 80% of them seen once, and the ten largest clones take just over 9.5%. The specimen was peripheral blood. The receptors were sampled from a woman between 45 and 60 years old with acute or convalescent COVID-19.

This clone was observed a few times. The chain has TRBV4-3 and TRBJ2-3, with 11 bases aligning to TRBD2. The V gene's germline CDR1 is LGHNA and CDR2 YSLEER. The CDR3 has 18 amino acids. V shed 1 base and J 2 bases; nucleotides not matched to a gene: 8. In DNA, the CDR3 is TGCGCCAGCAGCCAAGCCCCGGGACTAGCGGATTTCACAGATACGCAGTATTTT. Translation gives CASSQAPGLADFTDTQYF.

The chain combines TRBV24-1 with TRBJ2-5; 7 bases align to TRBD2. Germline CDR1 KGHDR, CDR2 SFDVKD. This CDR3 has 16 residues. The trim removed 0 bases at V and 5 bases at J, leaving 8 bases unmatched. The CDR3 reads CATSDLQGGSRETQYF. CDR3 nucleotides: TGTGCCACCAGTGATTTGCAGGGCGGGAGTCGTGAGACCCAGTACTTC.

The chain uses TRBV5-1 and TRBJ1-1, with D possibly being TRBD1 (6 bases). The V gene's germline CDR1 is SGHRS and CDR2 YFSETQ. Between the trimmed V and J ends, which lost 0 bases and 5 bases, there was a span of 14 bases. CDR3 size: 15 residues. The CDR3 reads CASSLDVGAGTEAFF. CDR3 sequence (DNA): TGCGCCAGCAGCTTGGATGTGGGGGCAGGAACTGAAGCTTTCTTT.

The sample holds many counts of this clone. The chain recombines TRBV7-9 with TRBJ2-6; tentative D call: TRBD1 (6 bases). The V gene's germline CDR1 is SEHNR and CDR2 FQNEAQ (reference sequence). Trimming stripped 2 bases from V and 6 bases from J, with 11 bases between. This CDR3 region has 15 residues. The CDR3 DNA is TGTGCCAGCAGCTTAACCACAGGGCTGGCCAACGTCCTGACTTTC. This encodes CASSLTTGLANVLTF.

The chain has TRBV7-9 and TRBJ1-5; perhaps TRBD1 as D (5 bases). Trimming cost V 5 bases and J 7 bases, with 9 bases left between them. The CDR3 sequence is 12 residues long. Germline values: CDR1 SEHNR, CDR2 FQNEAQ (reference sequence). The CDR3 region is CASSAGSQPQHF. The CDR3 DNA reads TGTGCCAGCAGCGCAGGGTCCCAGCCCCAGCATTTT.

The rearrangement uses TRBV19 and TRBJ1-2; 7 bases align to TRBD1. The CDR3 runs 14 residues. Trimming removed 6 bases from V and 0 bases from J; junction bases left unmatched: 4. Germline V gene lookup returns CDR1 LNHDA and CDR2 SQIVND (reference sequence). In DNA, the CDR3 is TGTGCCAGTAGCCGGACAGGTTCTAACTATGGCTACACCTTC. This codes for CASSRTGSNYGYTF.

The chain links TRBV19 to TRBJ1-1, with 10 bases lining up with TRBD1. V was pared by 5 bases and J by 2 bases, with 5 bases of the junction left unmatched. From germline, CDR1 is LNHDA and CDR2 SQIVND (reference sequence). CDR3 size: 15 residues. Written as DNA, the CDR3 is TGTGCCAGTAGTGACAGGGGGCGGTTAAACACTGAAGCTTTCTTT. Residues: CASSDRGRLNTEAFF.

The chain combines TRBV19 with TRBJ2-5; D might be TRBD1 (5 bases). The length of the CDR3 is 17 residues. Per germline, CDR1 LNHDA and CDR2 SQIVND (reference sequence). V was cut by 5 bases and J by 2 bases, with 21 bases left in between. The CDR3 loop is CASSVSLGRTRQETQYF. The CDR3, as DNA: TGTGCCAGTAGTGTCTCCTTGGGGCGTACAAGACAAGAGACCCAGTACTTC.

The chain carries TRBV7-3 and TRBJ1-2, with 9 bases aligning to TRBD1. The CDR3 totals 13 residues. Germline CDR1 SGHTA, CDR2 FQGTGA. The V and J ends lost 5 bases and 6 bases, in that order; junction bases with no gene match: 4. CDR3 in DNA: TGTGCCAGCAGCGGGACAGGGCTCGATGGCTACACCTTC. The encoded protein is CASSGTGLDGYTF.

This clone has only a few counts. This chain joins TRBV5-6 and TRBJ1-3; 8 bases line up with TRBD1. J was trimmed by 2 bases and V by 4 bases; bases with no gene match: 11. CDR1 is SGHDT, CDR2 YYEEEE, per germline. This CDR3 has 17 amino acids. In nucleotides, the CDR3 is TGTGCCAGCAGCGAAAGGACAGGGCCAGCGGCTGGAAACACCATATATTTT. Translating it yields CASSERTGPAAGNTIYF.

V and J are TRBV7-2 and TRBJ2-7, with 11 bases lining up with TRBD1. This CDR3 spans 15 amino acids. The junction had 6 bases not matched to a gene; V was cut back by 5 bases and J by 3 bases. Germline V lookup: CDR1 SGHTA, CDR2 FQGNSA. This chain's CDR3 is CASSTGGTGGYEQYF. CDR3 sequence (DNA): TGTGCCAGCAGCACCGGCGGGACAGGGGGCTACGAGCAGTACTTC.

The rearrangement uses TRBV19 and TRBJ1-4; TRBD1 matches 9 bases. This CDR3 is built from 13 residues. Unmatched junction bases numbered 7, after V lost 9 bases and J lost 8 bases. Germline CDR1 is LNHDA and CDR2 is SQIVND (reference sequence). CDR3: CASSGQGREKLFF. In DNA form, the CDR3 reads TGTGCCAGCTCGGGACAGGGCAGGGAAAAACTGTTTTTT.

This clone was recorded only once. V is TRBV5-1 and J is TRBJ2-5; TRBD1 might be the D (6 bases). CDR1 SGHRS and CDR2 YFSETQ come from the germline V gene. The CDR3 length is 18 residues. V lost 7 bases to trimming and J lost 2 bases, with 27 bases between them. CDR3 region: CASQYGTQVPSAQETQYF. In DNA form, the CDR3 reads TGCGCCAGCCAATACGGGACACAGGTTCCGAGCGCGCAAGAGACCCAGTACTTC.

This clone was seen a few times. The chain joins TRBV6-5 to TRBJ2-5; 12 bases map to TRBD2. Germline V gives CDR1 MNHEY, CDR2 SVGAGI. The CDR3 consists of 15 residues. V trimming: 4 bases; J trimming: 4 bases; junction bases outside the gene matches: 4. This chain's CDR3 is CASSFPSGGVETQYF. CDR3 DNA: TGTGCCAGCAGTTTTCCTAGCGGGGGGGTAGAGACCCAGTACTTC.

The V and J genes are TRBV6-2 or TRBV6-3 and TRBJ2-7; no clear D. The CDR3 is 18 residues long. V was pared by 0 bases and J by 0 bases, with 18 bases between. Germline V gene lookup returns CDR1 MNHEY and CDR2 SVGEGT. Here the CDR3 reads CASSYSAETYKSSYEQYF. The CDR3 DNA sequence: TGTGCCAGCAGTTACTCTGCGGAGACCTACAAAAGCTCCTACGAGCAGTACTTC.

The chain joins TRBV19 to TRBJ2-3, with a possible D match to TRBD2 (6 bases). V lost 0 bases and J lost 3, with 16 bases in between. This CDR3 region has 17 residues. CDR1 is LNHDA and CDR2 is SQIVND in the germline V gene (reference sequence). The CDR3 loop reads CASSIEVAGTRTDTQYF. In nucleotides, the CDR3 is TGTGCCAGTAGTATAGAAGTGGCAGGGACTCGGACAGATACGCAGTATTTT.

This clone was seen a single time. The V and J genes are TRBV28 and TRBJ2-5; 8 bases are a match to TRBD1. The CDR3 consists of 15 residues. The germline CDR1 and CDR2 sequences are MDHEN and SYDVKM. V dropped 6 bases and J dropped 5; count of bases not matched to a gene: 11. The chain's CDR3 is CASSGGQGRSETQYF. In DNA, the CDR3 is TGTGCCAGCAGCGGAGGACAGGGACGAAGCGAGACCCAGTACTTC.

Remarks on this clone: The germline gene is not matched at one end of the junction; a read error may be the cause. The chain has TRBV14 and TRBJ1-1, with 8 bases fitting TRBD1. The CDR3 runs 12 residues. CDR1 is SGHDN and CDR2 is FVKESK in the germline V gene. The CDR3 is CASSHRTGTRGF. The CDR3 coding sequence is TGTGCCAGCAGCCACAGGACAGGGACCAGAGGGTTT.

The V call is TRBV7-2, the J call TRBJ1-2; the D is unclear. Germline assignment: CDR1 SGHTA and CDR2 FQGNSA. V was cut by 0 bases and J by 4 bases, with 6 bases left in between. The CDR3 loop spans 13 amino acids. The CDR3 DNA follows: TGTGCCAGCAGCTTAGCGGGGAGCTATGGCTACACCTTC. It yields the protein CASSLAGSYGYTF.

In DNA form, the CDR3 reads TGTGCCAGCAGCCGCGGGGTTCTCAATCAGGGTCTCGGCTACACCTTC. Its protein is CASSRGVLNQGLGYTF. The chain links TRBV7-6 to TRBJ1-2, with D perhaps matching TRBD1 (5 bases). The V and J ends lost 5 bases and 8 bases respectively, with 24 bases between them. The CDR3 spans 16 residues. Germline V gene sequence: CDR1 SGHVS, CDR2 FNYEAQ.

This chain uses TRBV10-2 with TRBJ1-1; 9 bases fit TRBD1. Germline values: CDR1 WSHSY, CDR2 SAAADI. The CDR3 sequence is 13 residues long. V shed 7 bases and J 5 bases; nucleotides not matched to a gene: 5. As DNA, the CDR3 is TGCGCCAGCACGGGACAGGGTGAAACTGAAGCTTTCTTT. It is translated as CASTGQGETEAFF.

The chain combines TRBV7-2 with TRBJ1-2; D is unresolved. CDR3 size: 14 residues. The V end was cut by 0 bases, the J end by 8 bases, with 13 bases between. Germline loops: CDR1 SGHTA, CDR2 FQGNSA. The CDR3 DNA sequence: TGTGCCAGCAGCTTAGCGTTGGGAGGCCTGGGCTACACCTTC. Protein sequence: CASSLALGGLGYTF.

The CDR3 sequence is CASSLGPAGGLDEQFF. CDR3 in DNA: TGTGCCAGCAGCTTAGGGCCAGCGGGGGGGCTCGATGAGCAGTTCTTC. This chain connects TRBV7-2 to TRBJ2-1, with 10 positions matching TRBD2. Germline CDR1 is SGHTA and CDR2 is FQGNSA. The CDR3 extends over 16 amino acids. After removal of 1 base from V and 8 bases from J, the junction contained 8 bases not matched to a gene.

The J gene is TRBJ2-6, the V gene TRBV6-1; perhaps TRBD1 as D (5 bases). The V gene's germline CDR1 is MNHNS and CDR2 SASEGT. CDR3 length equals 18 residues. The ends were cut back, 1 base at V and 4 bases at J, with 17 bases in the middle. In DNA, the CDR3 is TGTGCCAGCAGTGAAGTGGGCAGGGTCGAAAGGGGGGCCAACGTCCTGACTTTC. Translated: CASSEVGRVERGANVLTF.

This chain joins TRBV12-3 or TRBV12-4 and TRBJ1-5; TRBD1 matches at 7 bases. The ends lost 6 bases at V and 6 bases at J; junction bases unmatched: 5. The CDR3 length is 13 residues. CDR3 sequence (DNA): TGTGCCAGCAGCAGGGGGTTAGGTCAGCCCCAGCATTTT. This translates into CASSRGLGQPQHF.

This clone was seen only once. This chain joins TRBV30 and TRBJ2-2; 7 nucleotides line up with TRBD1. The junction had 4 bases not matched to a gene; V was cut back by 2 bases and J by 4 bases. This CDR3 comprises 14 residues. Germline V gene sequence: CDR1 GTSNPN, CDR2 SVGIG (reference sequence). CDR3 amino acids: CAWSRDRPTGELFF. The CDR3 bases are TGTGCCTGGAGTAGGGACAGACCCACCGGGGAGCTGTTTTTT.

This clone has only one observation. The genes are TRBV24-1 and TRBJ1-2; D remains ambiguous. CDR1 and CDR2 (germline): KGHDR, SFDVKD. This CDR3 contains 13 residues. Trimming shortened V by 9 bases and J by 0 bases, and 10 bases separated the two germline ends. In DNA form, the CDR3 reads TGTGCCACCTCCTCCGGGACTAACTATGGCTACACCTTC. Its protein is CATSSGTNYGYTF.

The genes are TRBV2 and TRBJ2-1; TRBD2 matches 14 bases. Trimming took 4 bases from V and 9 from J; bases not matched to a gene: 5. The germline gives CDR1 SNHLY, CDR2 FYNNEI. The CDR3 runs to 15 residues. The CDR3 DNA reads as TGTGCCAGCAGTGGGGGACTAGCGGGAGTGGCTGAGCAGTTCTTC. Protein: CASSGGLAGVAEQFF.